The next 11 T cell receptor beta chains were all read from a single sample in a study of beta chain features in type 1 diabetes. Reverse transcription of all isolated RNA meant that expressed TCRB transcripts were sequenced. Using immunoSEQ multiplex PCR, the repertoire was profiled, and TCRdb retains in-frame clones only, with some absent. The table has some 220,000 clones, approximately 11% seen once. Sequencing was carried out using central memory CD4+ T cells from blood. These receptor sequences come from a man aged 18 to 30 in good health.

The gene calls are TRBV29-1 and TRBJ2-5; possible D gene TRBD2, 5 bases. In germline, CDR1 is SQVTM, CDR2 ANQGSEA. This CDR3 contains 12 residues. Trimming pared 4 bases from V and 11 bases from J, leaving 17 bases between. The DNA for the CDR3 is TGCAGCGTTGCGGGTCCTCCTAGGGAGCAGTACTTC. Translated, it gives CSVAGPPREQYF. Looking up the rest from reference TRBV29-1 and TRBJ2-5 gives the full variable domain: SAVISQKPSRDICQRGTSLTIQCQVDSQVTMMFWYRQQPGQSLTLIATANQGSEATYESGFVIDKFPISRPNLTFSTLTVSNMSPEDSSIYLCSVAGPPREQYFGPGTRLLVL.

The chain joins TRBV9 to TRBJ2-7; 7 bases match TRBD2. Germline V gene data show CDR1 as SGDLS and CDR2 as YYNGEE. The CDR3 spans 15 residues. V shed 4 bases and J 2 bases; nucleotides not matched to a gene: 9. As DNA, the CDR3 is TGTGCCAGCAGCCCCCTCCCCGGGGGGACCTACGAGCAGTACTTC. Translation: CASSPLPGGTYEQYF.

DNA for the CDR3: TGTGCCAGCAGCTTAGACGGCAACACCGGGGAGCTGTTTTTT. Its protein product is CASSLDGNTGELFF. V usage is TRBV7-2 and J usage is TRBJ2-2; D call uncertain. Germline V gene data show CDR1 as SGHTA and CDR2 as FQGNSA. Trimming removed 1 base at V and 2 bases at J, with 5 bases between. The CDR3 runs 14 residues.

This clone was seen only a few times. The chain couples TRBV20-1 to TRBJ1-2; D unclear. The V end lost 3 bases, the J end lost 8 bases, and 7 bases lay between the germline ends. This CDR3 contains 10 residues. Germline V lookup: CDR1 DFQATT, CDR2 SNEGSKA (reference sequence). This chain's CDR3 is CSASPGGYTF. In DNA, the CDR3 is TGCAGTGCTAGTCCAGGAGGCTACACCTTC.

This clone was observed a few times. The chain joins TRBV7-9 to TRBJ1-1; 9 bases are shared with TRBD1. Germline V gene lookup returns CDR1 SEHNR and CDR2 FQNEAQ (reference sequence). This CDR3 has 15 amino acids. V lost 5 bases to trimming and J lost 2 bases; unmatched junction nucleotides: 6. This CDR3 is CASSPDRGINTEAFF. CDR3 nucleotide sequence: TGTGCCAGCAGCCCCGACAGGGGGATCAACACTGAAGCTTTCTTT.

This clone has a count of ten or more. This chain uses TRBV19 with TRBJ2-3, with D perhaps matching TRBD1 (6 bases). The germline V gene encodes CDR1 LNHDA and CDR2 SQIVND (reference sequence). Between the trimmed V and J ends, which lost 2 bases and 2 bases, there was a span of 8 bases. This CDR3 is built from 14 residues. CDR3 in amino acids: CASSITGHTDTQYF. DNA of the CDR3: TGTGCCAGTAGTATAACAGGGCACACAGATACGCAGTATTTT.

In its sample, this clone was seen a few times. The V call is TRBV2, the J call TRBJ1-2; 7 bases are a match to TRBD1. There are 14 residues in the CDR3. The trim removed 4 bases at V and 6 bases at J, leaving 8 bases unmatched. Germline V gene lookup returns CDR1 SNHLY and CDR2 FYNNEI. Here the CDR3 reads CASSADRAENGYTF. DNA of the CDR3: TGTGCCAGCAGTGCCGACAGGGCAGAGAATGGCTACACCTTC.

There are a few counts of this clone. The rearrangement joins TRBV7-9 to TRBJ2-1; D is possibly TRBD1 (5 bases). V lost 6 bases, J lost 3 bases, and 18 bases lay in between. This CDR3 spans 16 amino acids. Germline CDR1 SEHNR, CDR2 FQNEAQ (reference sequence). CDR3 loop: CASREIYGAGYNEQFF. The CDR3 nucleotides read TGTGCCAGCAGGGAGATTTATGGGGCAGGCTACAATGAGCAGTTCTTC. The full variable domain, completed using reference TRBV7-9 and TRBJ2-1, is DTGVSQNPRHKITKRGQNVTFRCDPISEHNRLYWYRQTLGQGPEFLTYFQNEAQLEKSRLLSDRFSAERPKGSFSTLEIQRTEQGDSAMYLCASREIYGAGYNEQFFGPGTRLTVL.

This clone appeared a few times. The chain has TRBV5-5 and TRBJ2-2; a possible D gene is TRBD1 (5 bases). Germline CDR1 is SGHKS and CDR2 is YYEKEE (reference sequence). There are 13 residues in the CDR3. Trimming took off 8 bases at V and 3 bases at J, with 11 bases between the two ends. Here the CDR3 reads CASTPGYTGELFF. CDR3 nucleotide sequence: TGTGCCAGTACCCCAGGGTACACCGGGGAGCTGTTTTTT.

This clone was seen only a few times. This chain connects TRBV6-9 to TRBJ2-1; D is uncertain. CDR1 MNHGY and CDR2 SVAAGI come from the germline V gene. V was shortened by 3 bases and J by 6 bases, with 12 bases between the two germline ends. The length of the CDR3 is 14 residues. This chain's CDR3 is CASSYSGSPNEQFF. DNA of the CDR3: TGTGCCAGCAGTTACTCGGGTAGCCCCAATGAGCAGTTCTTC.

The gene calls are TRBV4-3 and TRBJ2-1; D unresolved. Trimming removed 0 bases at V and 2 bases at J, with 11 bases between. Germline loops: CDR1 LGHNA, CDR2 YSLEER. This CDR3 spans 16 amino acids. CDR3 sequence (DNA): TGCGCCAGCAGCCAAGATGAGTCGGGCCCCTACAATGAGCAGTTCTTC. Amino acids: CASSQDESGPYNEQFF.